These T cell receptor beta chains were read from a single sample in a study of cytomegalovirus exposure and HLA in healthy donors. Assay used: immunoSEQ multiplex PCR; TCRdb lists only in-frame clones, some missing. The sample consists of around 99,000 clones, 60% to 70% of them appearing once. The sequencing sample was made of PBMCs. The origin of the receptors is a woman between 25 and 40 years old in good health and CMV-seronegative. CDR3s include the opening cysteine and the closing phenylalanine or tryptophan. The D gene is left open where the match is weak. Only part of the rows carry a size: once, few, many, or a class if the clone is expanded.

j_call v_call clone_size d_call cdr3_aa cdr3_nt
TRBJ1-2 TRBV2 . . CASRQGTGGYTF TGTGCCAGCAGGCAGGGAACGGGTGGCTACACCTTC
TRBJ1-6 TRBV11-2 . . CASSLWTENSPLHF TGTGCCAGCAGCTTATGGACAGAAAATTCACCCCTCCACTTT
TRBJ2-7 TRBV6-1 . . CASSEVASISYEQYF TGTGCCAGCAGTGAAGTGGCTTCAATCTCCTACGAGCAGTACTTC
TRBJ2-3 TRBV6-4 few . CASSELASTDTQYF TGTGCCAGCAGTGAGCTAGCTTCCACAGATACGCAGTATTTT
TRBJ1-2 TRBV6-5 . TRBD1 CASSYSRGQGNYGYTF TGTGCCAGCAGTTACTCGAGGGGACAGGGGAACTATGGCTACACCTTC
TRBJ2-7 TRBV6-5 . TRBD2 CASSYLAGSSYEQYF TGTGCCAGCAGTTACTTAGCGGGAAGCTCCTACGAGCAGTACTTC
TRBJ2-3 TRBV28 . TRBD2 CASSQRLAGFTDTQYF TGTGCCAGCAGCCAAAGACTAGCGGGATTCACAGATACGCAGTATTTT
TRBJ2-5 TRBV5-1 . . CASSSGGQETQYF TGCGCCAGCAGCTCCGGGGGTCAAGAGACCCAGTACTTC
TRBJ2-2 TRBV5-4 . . CASSSGTYTGELFF TGTGCCAGCAGCTCCGGGACTTACACCGGGGAGCTGTTTTTT
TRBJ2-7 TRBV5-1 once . CASSSSGFSYEQYF TGCGCCAGCAGCTCTTCAGGGTTCTCCTACGAGCAGTACTTC
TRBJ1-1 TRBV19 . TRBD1 CATRGMNTEAFF TGTGCCACCAGGGGGATGAACACTGAAGCTTTCTTT
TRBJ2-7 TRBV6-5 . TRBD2 CASKVQGGSEQYF TGTGCCAGCAAAGTTCAGGGAGGGTCCGAGCAGTACTTC
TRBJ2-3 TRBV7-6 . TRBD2 CASSLARGLAGERDTQYF TGTGCCAGCAGCTTAGCGCGGGGACTAGCGGGGGAAAGAGATACGCAGTATTTT
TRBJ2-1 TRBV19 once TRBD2 CASSIGTRTVNEQFF TGTGCCAGTAGTATTGGGACTAGGACCGTCAATGAGCAGTTCTTC
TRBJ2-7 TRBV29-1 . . CSVELEGSEQYF TGCAGCGTTGAGTTGGAGGGATCCGAGCAGTACTTC
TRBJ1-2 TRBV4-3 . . CASSHRGGYYGYTF TGCGCCAGCAGCCACCGAGGGGGATACTATGGCTACACCTTC
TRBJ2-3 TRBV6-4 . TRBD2 CASRGLAGDGDTQYF TGTGCCAGCCGTGGACTAGCGGGGGATGGAGATACGCAGTATTTT
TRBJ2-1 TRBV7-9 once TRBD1 CASSLSVGTALGNEQFF TGTGCCAGCAGCTTATCAGTAGGGACAGCGTTGGGGAATGAGCAGTTCTTC
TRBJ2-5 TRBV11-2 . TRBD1 CASRKPGQGSQETQYF TGTGCCAGCAGGAAACCGGGACAGGGGAGCCAAGAGACCCAGTACTTC
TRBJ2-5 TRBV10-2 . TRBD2 CASSDLAGGIQETQYF TGCGCCAGCAGTGACCTAGCGGGGGGCATCCAAGAGACCCAGTACTTC
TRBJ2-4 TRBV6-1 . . CASRLRGAKNIQYF TGTGCCAGCAGGCTTAGGGGTGCCAAAAACATTCAGTACTTC
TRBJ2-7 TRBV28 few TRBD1 CASSRGQGGSYEQYF TGTGCCAGCAGTAGAGGACAGGGCGGATCCTACGAGCAGTACTTC
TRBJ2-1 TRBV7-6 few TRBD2 CASSPSGSSYNEQFF TGTGCCAGCAGTCCTAGCGGGAGTAGCTACAATGAGCAGTTCTTC
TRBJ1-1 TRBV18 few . CASSPPARSPEAFF TGTGCCAGCTCACCACCGGCCAGGTCCCCTGAAGCTTTCTTT
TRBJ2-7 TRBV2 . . CASMGAYEQYF TGTGCCAGCATGGGAGCCTACGAGCAGTACTTC
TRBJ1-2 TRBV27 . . CASTAGQDYGYTF TGTGCCAGCACTGCGGGTCAGGACTATGGCTACACCTTC
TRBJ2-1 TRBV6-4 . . CASSQTGTYPYNEQFF TGTGCCAGCAGTCAAACCGGGACATATCCCTACAATGAGCAGTTCTTC
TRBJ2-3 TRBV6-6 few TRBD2 CASSTLAGGTTDTQYF TGTGCCAGCAGTACATTAGCGGGGGGAACCACAGATACGCAGTATTTT